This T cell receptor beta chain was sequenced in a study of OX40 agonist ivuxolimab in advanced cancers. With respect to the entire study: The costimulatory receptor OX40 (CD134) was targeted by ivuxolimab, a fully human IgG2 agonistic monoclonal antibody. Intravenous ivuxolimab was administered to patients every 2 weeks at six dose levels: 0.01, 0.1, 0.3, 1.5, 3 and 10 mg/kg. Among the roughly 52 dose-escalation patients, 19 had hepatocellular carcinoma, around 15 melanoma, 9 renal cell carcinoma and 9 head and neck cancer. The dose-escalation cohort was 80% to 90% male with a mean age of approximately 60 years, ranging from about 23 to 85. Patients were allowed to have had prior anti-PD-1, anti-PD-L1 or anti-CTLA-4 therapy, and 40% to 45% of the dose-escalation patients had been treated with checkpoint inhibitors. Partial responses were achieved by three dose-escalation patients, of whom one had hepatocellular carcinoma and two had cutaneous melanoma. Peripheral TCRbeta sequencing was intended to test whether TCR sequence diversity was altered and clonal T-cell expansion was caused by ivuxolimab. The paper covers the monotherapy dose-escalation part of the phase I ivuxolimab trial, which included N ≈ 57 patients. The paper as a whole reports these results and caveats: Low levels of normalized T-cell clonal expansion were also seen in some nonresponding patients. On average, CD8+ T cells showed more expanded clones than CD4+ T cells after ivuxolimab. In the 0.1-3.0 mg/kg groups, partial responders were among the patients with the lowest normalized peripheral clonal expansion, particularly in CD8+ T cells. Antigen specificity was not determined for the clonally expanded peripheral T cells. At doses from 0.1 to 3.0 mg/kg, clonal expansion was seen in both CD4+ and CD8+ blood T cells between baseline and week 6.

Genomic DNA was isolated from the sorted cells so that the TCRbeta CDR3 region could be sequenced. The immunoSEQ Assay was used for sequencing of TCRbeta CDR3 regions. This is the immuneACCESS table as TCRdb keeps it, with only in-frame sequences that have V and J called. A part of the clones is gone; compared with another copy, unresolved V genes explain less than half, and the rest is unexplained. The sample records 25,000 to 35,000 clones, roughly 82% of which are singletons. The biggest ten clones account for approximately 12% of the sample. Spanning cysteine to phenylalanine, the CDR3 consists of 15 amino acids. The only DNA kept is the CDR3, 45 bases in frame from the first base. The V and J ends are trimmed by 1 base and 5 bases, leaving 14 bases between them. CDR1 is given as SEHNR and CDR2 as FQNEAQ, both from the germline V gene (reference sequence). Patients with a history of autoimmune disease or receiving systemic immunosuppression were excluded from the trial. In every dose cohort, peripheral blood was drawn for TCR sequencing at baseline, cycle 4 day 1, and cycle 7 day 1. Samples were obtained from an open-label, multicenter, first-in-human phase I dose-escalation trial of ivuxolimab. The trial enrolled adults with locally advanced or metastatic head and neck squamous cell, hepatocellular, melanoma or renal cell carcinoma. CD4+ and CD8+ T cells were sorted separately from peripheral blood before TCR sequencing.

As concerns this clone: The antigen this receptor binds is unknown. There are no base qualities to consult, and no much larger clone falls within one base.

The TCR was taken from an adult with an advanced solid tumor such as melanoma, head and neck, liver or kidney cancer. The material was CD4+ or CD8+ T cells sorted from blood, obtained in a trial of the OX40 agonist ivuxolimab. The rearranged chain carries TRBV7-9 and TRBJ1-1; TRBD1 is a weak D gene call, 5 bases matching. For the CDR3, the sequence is CASSLGKVGQTEAFF. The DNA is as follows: TGTGCCAGCAGCTTAGGAAAAGTCGGACAAACTGAAGCTTTCTTT.